The 26 T cell receptor beta chains listed next were all sequenced from one sample in a study of regulatory T cells in long-lasting Graves disease. Construction of the TCR beta libraries employed iRepertoire HTBI primers in conjunction with Arm-PCR of CDR3 regions. One entry per CDR3 protein results from TCRdb running MiXCR on the multiplex PCR reads. The table has 400,000 to 500,000 distinct CDR3 sequences, 22% seen once. Noted time point: persistent/refractory GD, antithyroid drugs over 5 years with positive TRAb. PBMCs provided the RNA from which the TCR library was made. Here the sequenced sample was peripheral blood mononuclear cells (PBMCs), taken when the disease was refractory, from a patient treated with antithyroid drugs. These receptor sequences come from a female donor with Graves disease.

This clonotype was observed at least ten times. This chain uses TRBV27 with TRBJ2-7; 9 nucleotides align to TRBD1. The ends lost 2 bases at V and 5 bases at J; junction bases unmatched: 10. CDR1 is MNHEY and CDR2 is SMNVEV in the germline V gene (reference sequence). The CDR3 totals 16 residues. In DNA form, the CDR3 reads TGTGCCAGCAGTTTACTCTTAACAGGGGGCCTCAACGAGCAGTACTTC. Amino acids: CASSLLLTGGLNEQYF.

This clonotype was found many times. The CDR3 sequence is CSVEERTSGTYEQYF. DNA of the CDR3: TGCAGCGTTGAAGAAAGGACTAGCGGCACCTACGAGCAGTACTTC. The V gene is TRBV29-1, the J gene TRBJ2-7; 10 bases match TRBD2. CDR3 size: 15 residues. CDR1 is SQVTM, CDR2 ANQGSEA, per germline. Losses at the gene ends were 0 bases for V and 2 bases for J; bases not matched to a gene: 4.

This clonotype was counted at least ten times. The rearrangement uses TRBV2 and TRBJ1-2; D is unresolved. The CDR3 covers 13 residues. Germline V gives CDR1 SNHLY, CDR2 FYNNEI. The V end was cut by 0 bases, the J end by 6 bases, with 8 bases between. The CDR3 here is CASSEAYGNGYTF. CDR3 nucleotide sequence: TGTGCCAGCAGTGAAGCTTATGGGAATGGCTACACCTTC.

This clonotype came up many times. The genes are TRBV2 and TRBJ2-5, with D maybe TRBD2 (6 bases). The CDR3 loop spans 12 amino acids. Germline V gene data show CDR1 as SNHLY and CDR2 as FYNNEI. V was clipped by 7 bases and J by 4 bases, with 10 bases between them. CDR3 protein: CASTGTRETQYF. For the CDR3, the DNA is TGTGCCAGCACGGGGACTCGAGAGACCCAGTACTTC. The complete variable domain, with remaining parts taken from reference TRBV2 and TRBJ2-5, reads EPEVTQTPSHQVTQMGQEVILRCVPISNHLYFYWYRQILGQKVEFLVSFYNNEISEKSEIFDDQFSVERPDGSNFTLKIRSTKLEDSAMYFCASTGTRETQYFGPGTRLLVL.

In its sample, this clonotype was seen many times. Here the CDR3 DNA reads TGTGCCAGCAGACGACGGCGGTCTGGGTCCTACGAGCAGTACTTC. Its protein product is CASRRRRSGSYEQYF. The chain joins TRBV6-1 to TRBJ2-7; D uncertain. Trimming pared 6 bases from V and 1 base from J, leaving 16 bases between. Germline assignment: CDR1 MNHNS and CDR2 SASEGT. The CDR3 is 15 amino acids.

The CDR3 sequence: CASSLNTAALGEQYF. The CDR3, as DNA: TGTGCCAGCAGCTTAAATACAGCGGCCCTAGGAGAGCAGTACTTC. The rearrangement links TRBV7-2 to TRBJ2-7; tentative D call: TRBD2 (5 bases). CDR1 SGHTA and CDR2 FQGNSA come from the germline V gene. The CDR3 has 15 residues. Trimming removed 2 bases at V and 7 bases at J, with 18 bases between.

This clonotype was counted between two and nine times. The chain combines TRBV5-5 with TRBJ2-2; a possible D gene is TRBD2 (6 bases). The CDR3 runs 17 residues. Trimming shortened V by 3 bases and J by 3 bases, and 18 bases separated the two germline ends. Germline CDR1 is SGHKS and CDR2 is YYEKEE (reference sequence). The CDR3 loop is CASSSTMGTLYTGELFF. In nucleotides, the CDR3 is TGTGCCAGCAGCTCCACTATGGGGACTTTATACACCGGGGAGCTGTTTTTT. The variable domain in full, completed from reference TRBV5-5 and TRBJ2-2, reads DAGVTQSPTHLIKTRGQQVTLRCSPISGHKSVSWYQQVLGQGPQFIFQYYEKEERGRGNFPDRFSARQFPNYSSELNVNALLLGDSALYLCASSSTMGTLYTGELFFGEGSRLTVL.

The V and J genes are TRBV12-3 or TRBV12-4 and TRBJ2-6; D may match TRBD1 or TRBD2 (5 bases each). V lost 6 bases, J lost 0 bases, and 12 bases lay in between. CDR3 length: 16 residues. CDR3 DNA sequence: TGTGCCAGCAGCTTCGGGGCGATCTCTGGGGCCAACGTCCTGACTTTC. Translating gives CASSFGAISGANVLTF.

This clonotype has just a few counts. This chain joins TRBV6-1 and TRBJ2-5; TRBD2 matches 10 bases. V was clipped by 6 bases and J by 1 base; unmatched bases: 8. Germline V gene lookup returns CDR1 MNHNS and CDR2 SASEGT. This CDR3 spans 16 amino acids. CDR3 nucleotide sequence: TGTGCCAGCAGGTTTAGCGGGGGGAGCCCCCAAGAGACCCAGTACTTC. Amino acids: CASRFSGGSPQETQYF.

The V call is TRBV19, the J call TRBJ1-5; D is possibly TRBD1 (5 bases). This CDR3 contains 13 residues. CDR1 LNHDA and CDR2 SQIVND come from the germline V gene (reference sequence). Trimming took off 2 bases at V and 6 bases at J, with 8 bases between the two ends. As DNA, the CDR3 is TGTGCCAGTAGTATACAGGGAGGTCAGCCCCAGCATTTT. It codes for CASSIQGGQPQHF. Based on the CDR3 plus reference TRBV19 and TRBJ1-5, the full variable domain is DGGITQSPKYLFRKEGQNVTLSCEQNLNHDAMYWYRQDPGQGLRLIYYSQIVNDFQKGDIAEGYSVSREKKESFPLTVTSAQKNPTAFYLCASSIQGGQPQHFGDGTRLSIL.

This clonotype appeared a few times. The chain recombines TRBV6-2 or TRBV6-3 with TRBJ1-3, with D possibly matching TRBD1 (5 bases). The germline gives CDR1 MNHEY, CDR2 SVGEGT. This CDR3 region has 13 residues. Trimming took 3 bases from V and 7 from J, leaving 10 bases between them. CDR3 in amino acids: CASSYGDQNTIYF. CDR3 nucleotides: TGTGCCAGCAGTTATGGGGACCAGAACACCATATATTTT.

The chain combines TRBV7-9 with TRBJ1-2; unclear D gene. The length of the CDR3 is 17 residues. V lost 3 bases and J 3 bases, leaving 20 bases between the germline ends. The germline V gene encodes CDR1 SEHNR and CDR2 FQNEAQ (reference sequence). The CDR3 spells CASSFGPIRPGYYGYTF. CDR3 coding DNA: TGTGCCAGCAGCTTTGGGCCGATAAGGCCGGGGTACTATGGCTACACCTTC.

This chain uses TRBV10-2 with TRBJ2-4, with 11 bases identical to TRBD2. J lost 6 bases, V lost 7 bases, and 5 bases had no gene match. Germline CDR1 is WSHSY and CDR2 is SAAADI. This CDR3 is 14 amino acids long. The CDR3 here is CASNSGGAPNIQYF. The CDR3 region has the DNA TGCGCCAGCAATAGCGGGGGGGCCCCAAACATTCAGTACTTC.

This clonotype has a count of ten or more. The rearrangement links TRBV30 to TRBJ2-5; TRBD2 is a possible D gene (6 bases). The CDR3 totals 14 residues. Germline assignment: CDR1 GTSNPN and CDR2 SVGIG (reference sequence). Between the trimmed V and J ends, which lost 5 bases and 1 base, there was a span of 14 bases. The CDR3 DNA sequence: TGTGCCTGGGGGTGGGGGAGGATCCAAGAGACCCAGTACTTC. It encodes CAWGWGRIQETQYF.

This chain connects TRBV30 to TRBJ1-5; D call uncertain. Germline CDR1 and CDR2: GTSNPN and SVGIG (reference sequence). Between the trimmed V and J ends, which lost 0 bases and 0 bases, there was a span of 12 bases. The CDR3 is 16 residues long. The CDR3 DNA reads TGTGCCTGGAGTGTACCGGAGCGTTATAGCAATCAGCCCCAGCATTTT. Translated: CAWSVPERYSNQPQHF.

At least ten counts were recorded for this clonotype. This chain joins TRBV12-3 or TRBV12-4 and TRBJ1-3; unclear D gene. CDR3 size: 14 residues. Between the trimmed V and J ends, which lost 3 bases and 7 bases, there was a span of 13 bases. CDR3 sequence: CASSFPAHENTIYF. In nucleotides, the CDR3 is TGTGCCAGCAGTTTTCCTGCCCACGAGAACACCATATATTTT.

This clonotype was counted many times. V and J are TRBV2 and TRBJ1-1; D unclear. The CDR3 runs to 15 residues. The germline V gene encodes CDR1 SNHLY and CDR2 FYNNEI. The V and J ends lost 3 bases and 7 bases respectively, with 18 bases between them. The CDR3 region is CASSDPRAAASEAFF. Here the CDR3 DNA reads TGTGCCAGCAGTGACCCCCGAGCGGCAGCCAGTGAAGCTTTCTTT.

This clonotype appeared many times. The chain employs TRBV11-2 and TRBJ1-2, with D possibly being TRBD1 (5 bases). CDR1 and CDR2 (germline): SGHAT, FQNNGV. The CDR3 totals 14 residues. V gave up 4 bases and J gave up 4 bases, with 13 bases separating them. The CDR3 here is CASSSLRDLYGYTF. The CDR3 coding sequence is TGTGCCAGCAGCTCCCTCCGGGACCTCTATGGCTACACCTTC.

This clonotype was seen a handful of times. The chain links TRBV20-1 to TRBJ2-2; tentatively, D is TRBD1 (6 bases). The CDR3 contains 14 residues. Germline-derived CDR1 and CDR2 are DFQATT and SNEGSKA (reference sequence). The V end lost 1 base, the J end lost 0 bases, and 6 bases lay between the germline ends. CDR3 coding DNA: TGCAGTGCTAGAGGACAGGCGAACACCGGGGAGCTGTTTTTT. It specifies CSARGQANTGELFF.

This rearrangement joins TRBV28 to TRBJ2-3; D is possibly TRBD1 (7 bases). CDR1 MDHEN and CDR2 SYDVKM come from the germline V gene. The V end lost 8 bases, the J end lost 2 bases, and 14 bases lay between the germline ends. The CDR3 length is 14 residues. The CDR3 here is CASLRQGLTDTQYF. DNA for the CDR3: TGTGCCAGCCTAAGACAGGGACTCACAGATACGCAGTATTTT.

The sample holds many counts of this clonotype. The gene calls are TRBV2 and TRBJ2-7; D gene uncertain. The V and J ends lost 3 bases and 3 bases respectively, with 18 bases between them. Looked up from germline, CDR1 is SNHLY and CDR2 is FYNNEI. CDR3 size: 16 residues. CDR3 residues: CASSEGLAAGVYEQYF. CDR3 bases: TGTGCCAGCAGTGAGGGGTTGGCGGCAGGAGTCTACGAGCAGTACTTC.

This clonotype was picked up many times. The chain carries TRBV2 and TRBJ2-5; D call uncertain. The CDR3 is 12 residues long. Trimming took 7 bases from V and 4 from J, leaving 10 bases between them. Germline V gene sequence: CDR1 SNHLY, CDR2 FYNNEI. In nucleotides, the CDR3 is TGTGCCAGCAATGGACCGGTAGAGACCCAGTACTTC. Translating it yields CASNGPVETQYF.

The V gene is TRBV7-2, the J gene TRBJ1-5; D is unclear. The V and J ends lost 2 bases and 6 bases respectively, with 11 bases between them. The length of the CDR3 is 14 residues. CDR1 and CDR2 from the germline V gene are SGHTA and FQGNSA. The CDR3: CASSLLGLGQPQHF. In nucleotides, the CDR3 is TGTGCCAGCAGCTTATTAGGTTTAGGTCAGCCCCAGCATTTT.

This clonotype has at least ten counts. The chain is built from TRBV16 and TRBJ1-1; possibly TRBD1 for D (5 bases). V gave up 0 bases and J gave up 6 bases, with 14 bases separating them. The CDR3 has 15 residues. Per germline, CDR1 KGHSY and CDR2 FQNENV. CDR3 in amino acids: CASSQSARVIAEAFF. The CDR3 nucleotides are TGTGCCAGCAGCCAATCGGCCAGGGTAATCGCTGAAGCTTTCTTT. Looking up the rest from reference TRBV16 and TRBJ1-1 gives the full variable domain: GEEVAQTPKHLVRGEGQKAKLYCAPIKGHSYVFWYQQVLKNEFKFLISFQNENVFDETGMPKERFSAKCLPNSPCSLEIQATKLEDSAVYFCASSQSARVIAEAFFGQGTRLTVV.

Only a few counts were recorded for this clonotype. V usage is TRBV20-1 and J usage is TRBJ1-6; D gene ambiguous. From germline, CDR1 is DFQATT and CDR2 SNEGSKA (reference sequence). CDR3 length equals 14 residues. V lost 8 bases and J 7 bases, leaving 18 bases between the germline ends. The CDR3 loop reads CSTHRTTPNSPLHF. The CDR3 DNA is TGCAGTACCCACCGGACCACTCCAAATTCACCCCTCCACTTT.

The J gene is TRBJ2-7, the V gene TRBV6-5; perhaps TRBD1 as D (5 bases). This CDR3 has 12 residues. Germline CDR1 reads MNHEY; CDR2 reads SVGAGI. V dropped 4 bases and J dropped 4 bases, with 8 bases sitting between them. CDR3 sequence reads: CASSWGEYEQYF. The DNA for the CDR3 is TGTGCCAGCAGTTGGGGCGAGTACGAGCAGTACTTC.